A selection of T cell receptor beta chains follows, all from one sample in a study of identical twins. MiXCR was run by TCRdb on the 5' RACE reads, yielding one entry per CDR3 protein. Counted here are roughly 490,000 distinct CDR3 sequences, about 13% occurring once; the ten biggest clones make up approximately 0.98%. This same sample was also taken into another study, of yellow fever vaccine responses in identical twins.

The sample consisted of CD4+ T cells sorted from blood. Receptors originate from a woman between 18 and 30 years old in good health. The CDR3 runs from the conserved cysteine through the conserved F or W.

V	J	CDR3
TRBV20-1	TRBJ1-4	CSALRDSEKLFF
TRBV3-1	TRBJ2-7	CASSQDRSGRDDEQYF
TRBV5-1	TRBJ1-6	CASSVQGAGSPLHF
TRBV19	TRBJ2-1	CASSFDRASYNEQFF
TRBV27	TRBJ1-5	CVSSYDRERPQHF
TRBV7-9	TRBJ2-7	CASSSTGLAGNEQYF
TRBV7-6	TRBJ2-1	CASSLAGTVNNEQFF
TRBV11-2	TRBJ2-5	CASSLSTGAAAQYF
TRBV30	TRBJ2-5	CAWSPGLQETQYF
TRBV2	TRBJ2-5	CASNPGRQETQYF
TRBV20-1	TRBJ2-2	CSARRGGMVYTGELFF
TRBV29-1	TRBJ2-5	CSVESPGPTKVVETQYF
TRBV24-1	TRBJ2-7	CATLSGLPSYEQYF
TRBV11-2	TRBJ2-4	CASSPKPTSERRAKNIQYF
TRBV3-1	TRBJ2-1	CASSQELASGRNEQFF